This record concerns one T cell receptor beta chain sequence. Its antigen is still unknown. This record comes from a study of OX40 agonist ivuxolimab in advanced cancers. CDR3 length: 15 residues. Germline assignment: CDR1 KGHSH and CDR2 LQKENI. Between the trimmed V and J ends, which lost 6 bases and 14 bases, there was a span of 25 bases. Study-wide results and caveats: Dosing at 0.1 to 3.0 mg/kg was accompanied by clonal expansion of CD4+ and CD8+ blood T cells by week 6. Antigen specificity remained undetermined for the expanded peripheral T cells. Individuals who were partial responders at 0.1-3.0 mg/kg had clonal expansion that ranked among the lowest.

The method was immunoSEQ multiplex PCR; TCRdb's version includes in-frame clones alone and lacks a portion of them. The profile shows approximately 60,000 clones, nearly 85% of them singletons. Sequences were derived from CD4+ or CD8+ T cells sorted from blood, sampled in a trial of the OX40 agonist ivuxolimab. The chain employs TRBV18 and TRBJ1-4, with D tentatively TRBD1 (6 bases). This receptor was identified in an adult with an advanced solid tumor such as melanoma, head and neck, liver or kidney cancer. The CDR3 nucleotides read TGTGCCAGCTCCCCAGGAGGCAGGGGACACGGGCAGCTGTTTTTT. This gives the protein CASSPGGRGHGQLFF.